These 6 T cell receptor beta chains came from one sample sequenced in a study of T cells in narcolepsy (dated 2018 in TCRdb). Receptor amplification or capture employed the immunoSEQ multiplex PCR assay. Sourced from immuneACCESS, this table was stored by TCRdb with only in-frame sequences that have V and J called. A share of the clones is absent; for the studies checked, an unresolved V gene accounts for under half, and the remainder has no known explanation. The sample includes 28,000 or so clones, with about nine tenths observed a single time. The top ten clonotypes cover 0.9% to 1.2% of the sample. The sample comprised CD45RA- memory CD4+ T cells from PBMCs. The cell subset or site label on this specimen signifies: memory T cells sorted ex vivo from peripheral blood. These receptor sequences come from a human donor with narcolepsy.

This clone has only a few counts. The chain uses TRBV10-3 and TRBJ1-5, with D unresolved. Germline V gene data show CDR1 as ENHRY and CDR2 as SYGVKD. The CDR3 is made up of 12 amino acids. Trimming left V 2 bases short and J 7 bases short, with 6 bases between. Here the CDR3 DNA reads TGTGCCATCAGTGAGGGCCCCCAGCCCCAGCATTTT. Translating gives CAISEGPQPQHF.

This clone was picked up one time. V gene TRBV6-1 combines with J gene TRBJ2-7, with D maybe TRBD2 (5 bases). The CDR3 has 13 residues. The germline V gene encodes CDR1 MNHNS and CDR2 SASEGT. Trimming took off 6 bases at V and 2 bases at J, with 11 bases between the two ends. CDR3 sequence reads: CASREDGPYEQYV. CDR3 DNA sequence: TGTGCCAGCAGGGAGGACGGCCCCTACGAGCAGTACGTC.

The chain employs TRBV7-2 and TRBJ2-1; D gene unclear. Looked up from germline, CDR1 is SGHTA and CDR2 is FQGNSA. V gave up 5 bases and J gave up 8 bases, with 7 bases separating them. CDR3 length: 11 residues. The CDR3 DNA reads TGTGCCAGCAGCCAGTGGCATGAGCAGTTCTTC. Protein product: CASSQWHEQFF.

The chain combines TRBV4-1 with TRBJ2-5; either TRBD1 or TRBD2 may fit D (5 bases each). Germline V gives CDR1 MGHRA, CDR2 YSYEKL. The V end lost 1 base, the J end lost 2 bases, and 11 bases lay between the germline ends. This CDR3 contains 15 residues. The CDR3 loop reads CASSQALGAQETQYF. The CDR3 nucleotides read TGCGCCAGCAGCCAAGCACTCGGGGCTCAAGAGACCCAGTACTTC.

In DNA form, the CDR3 reads TGTGCCACCAGCAGAGATAGGGGGCGCGAGCAGTACGTC. Protein: CATSRDRGREQYV. The chain links TRBV15 to TRBJ2-7, with TRBD1 matching over 7 bases. Losses at the gene ends were 0 bases for V and 6 bases for J; bases not matched to a gene: 2. The CDR3 runs to 13 residues. CDR1 LNHNV and CDR2 YYDKDF come from the germline V gene (reference sequence).

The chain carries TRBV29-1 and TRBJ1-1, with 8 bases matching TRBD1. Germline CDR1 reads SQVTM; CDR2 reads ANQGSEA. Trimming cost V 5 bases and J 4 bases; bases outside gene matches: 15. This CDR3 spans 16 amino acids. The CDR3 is CSVLTPGQGARTEAFF. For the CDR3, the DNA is TGCAGCGTTCTCACACCGGGGCAGGGGGCGCGCACTGAAGCTTTCTTT. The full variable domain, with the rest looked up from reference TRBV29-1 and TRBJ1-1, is SAVISQKPSRDICQRGTSLTIQCQVDSQVTMMFWYRQQPGQSLTLIATANQGSEATYESGFVIDKFPISRPNLTFSTLTVSNMSPEDSSIYLCSVLTPGQGARTEAFFGQGTRLTVV.